A single sample is the source of the 21 T cell receptor beta chains below, sequenced in a study of cytomegalovirus exposure and HLA in healthy donors. Method: immunoSEQ multiplex PCR; TCRdb's copy keeps in-frame clones and lacks some. This table has some 73,000 clones, 70% to 90% appearing once. The sample comprised PBMCs. All receptors derive from a young woman in good health and CMV-seropositive.

This clone was recorded only once. As DNA, the CDR3 is TGTGCCATCAGTGCGGGGGGCACACCCTCGCCAGCCACAGATACGCAGTATTTT. This translates into CAISAGGTPSPATDTQYF. This chain connects TRBV10-3 to TRBJ2-3; D is perhaps TRBD2 (7 bases). Trimming pared 4 bases from V and 2 bases from J, leaving 22 bases between. There are 18 residues in the CDR3. Germline CDR1 and CDR2: ENHRY and SYGVKD.

The chain employs TRBV7-6 and TRBJ2-1; D might be TRBD1 (6 bases). Trimming removed 5 bases at V and 5 bases at J, with 16 bases between. The CDR3 covers 15 residues. Germline assignment: CDR1 SGHVS and CDR2 FNYEAQ. The DNA for the CDR3 is TGTGCCAGCAGCACTACAGGGTCGCCCGACAATGAGCAGTTCTTC. This gives the protein CASSTTGSPDNEQFF.

The chain recombines TRBV19 with TRBJ2-7, with 7 bases that match TRBD2. This CDR3 is built from 13 residues. J lost 4 bases, V lost 4 bases, and 4 bases had no gene match. Germline V gene sequence: CDR1 LNHDA, CDR2 SQIVND (reference sequence). Here the CDR3 DNA reads TGTGCCAGTAGTAGCAGTAGCGGGTACGAGCAGTACTTC. Translation gives CASSSSSGYEQYF.

This sequence joins TRBV30 and TRBJ2-7; D is perhaps TRBD2 (5 bases). The V and J ends lost 3 bases and 1 base respectively, with 19 bases between them. Germline assignment: CDR1 GTSNPN and CDR2 SVGIG (reference sequence). The CDR3 consists of 16 residues. The CDR3, as DNA: TGTGCCTGGAGCGGAGTAGCGAGTTCTCAATCCTACGAGCAGTACTTC. Its protein product is CAWSGVASSQSYEQYF.

The CDR3 DNA reads as TGCAGCGTACTCCTCTCTGGAGGCTGGAGCACTGAAGCTTTCTTT. It translates to CSVLLSGGWSTEAFF. The chain joins TRBV29-1 to TRBJ1-1; no definite D call. This CDR3 contains 15 residues. CDR1 SQVTM and CDR2 ANQGSEA come from the germline V gene. V lost 6 bases, J lost 4 bases, and 21 bases lay in between.

The rearrangement joins TRBV6-1 to TRBJ2-1; 11 positions agree with TRBD1. There are 15 residues in the CDR3. Trimming removed 0 bases from V and 6 bases from J; junction bases left unmatched: 1. Germline CDR1 and CDR2: MNHNS and SASEGT. The CDR3 DNA reads as TGTGCCAGCAGTGAAGCGGGGACAGGGGGCAATGAGCAGTTCTTC. Its protein product is CASSEAGTGGNEQFF.

This chain uses TRBV28 with TRBJ2-5; 7 bases agree with TRBD1. Unmatched junction bases numbered 3, after V lost 0 bases and J lost 2 bases. Germline lookup yields CDR1 MDHEN and CDR2 SYDVKM. The length of the CDR3 is 15 residues. The CDR3: CASSLWRDRQETQYF. As DNA, the CDR3 is TGTGCCAGCAGTTTATGGAGGGACAGACAAGAGACCCAGTACTTC.

This sequence joins TRBV18 and TRBJ2-5; D is perhaps TRBD1 (6 bases). This CDR3 region has 16 residues. V lost 1 base and J 9 bases, leaving 21 bases between the germline ends. Germline lookup yields CDR1 KGHSH and CDR2 LQKENI. The CDR3 protein is CASSPRPRQDLGAQYF. For the CDR3, the DNA is TGTGCCAGCTCACCACGGCCTAGACAGGATCTTGGGGCCCAGTACTTC.

This rearrangement joins TRBV9 to TRBJ1-1; TRBD1 is a possible D gene (5 bases). Germline values: CDR1 SGDLS, CDR2 YYNGEE. The V gene lost 3 bases and the J gene lost 5 bases, with 14 bases spanning the gap. The CDR3 has 14 residues. The CDR3 sequence: CASSADRGRTEAFF. CDR3 coding DNA: TGTGCCAGCAGCGCCGACAGAGGAAGGACTGAAGCTTTCTTT.

The chain combines TRBV29-1 with TRBJ2-3; a possible D gene is TRBD2 (6 bases). The CDR3 consists of 15 residues. With 0 bases removed from V and 0 bases from J, the gap between germline ends came to 10 bases. The germline V gene has CDR1 SQVTM and CDR2 ANQGSEA. The DNA of the CDR3 is TGCAGCGTTGAAGATTCGGGGGACAGCACAGATACGCAGTATTTT. It is translated as CSVEDSGDSTDTQYF.

V usage is TRBV30 and J usage is TRBJ2-2, with D uncertain. Deletions cut 1 base from V and 2 bases from J, with 5 bases between. In germline, CDR1 is GTSNPN, CDR2 SVGIG (reference sequence). This CDR3 spans 13 amino acids. The CDR3 nucleotides are TGTGCCTGGAGTGACGGTAACACCGGGGAGCTGTTTTTT. It translates to CAWSDGNTGELFF.

The rearrangement joins TRBV30 to TRBJ1-1; 8 nucleotides match TRBD1. Germline-derived CDR1 and CDR2 are GTSNPN and SVGIG (reference sequence). The CDR3 extends over 14 amino acids. V was pared by 7 bases and J by 1 base, with 8 bases of the junction left unmatched. CDR3 DNA sequence: TGTGCCTCCCAAACGGGGACAGGGAACACTGAAGCTTTCTTT. Its protein product is CASQTGTGNTEAFF.

V and J are TRBV5-4 and TRBJ2-7; possibly TRBD2 for D (5 bases). The CDR3 spans 16 residues. The V end was cut by 1 base, the J end by 2 bases, with 16 bases between. The germline V gene has CDR1 SGHNT and CDR2 YYREEE (reference sequence). For the CDR3, the DNA is TGTGCCAGCAGCTTGCTTGGACTTAGAGGGACCTACGAGCAGTACTTC. Its protein is CASSLLGLRGTYEQYF.

The chain recombines TRBV7-2 with TRBJ2-5, with 12 positions matching TRBD2. This CDR3 is 16 amino acids long. Germline CDR1 and CDR2: SGHTA and FQGNSA. V lost 6 bases, J lost 0 bases, and 5 bases stayed unmatched. The CDR3 reads CASRPLAGGYQETQYF. The CDR3 coding sequence is TGTGCCAGCAGACCCCTAGCGGGGGGGTACCAAGAGACCCAGTACTTC. Filled out from reference TRBV7-2 and TRBJ2-5, the complete variable domain reads GAGVSQSPSNKVTEKGKDVELRCDPISGHTALYWYRQSLGQGLEFLIYFQGNSAPDKSGLPSDRFSAERTGGSVSTLTIQRTQQEDSAVYLCASRPLAGGYQETQYFGPGTRLLVL.

The chain joins TRBV19 to TRBJ2-2; 10 nucleotides align to TRBD1. V shed 3 bases and J 3 bases; nucleotides not matched to a gene: 7. This CDR3 is 17 amino acids long. The germline CDR1 and CDR2 sequences are LNHDA and SQIVND (reference sequence). CDR3 nucleotides: TGTGCCAGTAGTATTCTCCCGGGACAGGGGTACACCGGGGAGCTGTTTTTT. Residues: CASSILPGQGYTGELFF.

The CDR3: CASGGNSYNEQFF. CDR3 DNA sequence: TGTGCCAGCGGGGGCAACTCCTACAATGAGCAGTTCTTC. The chain combines TRBV6-1 with TRBJ2-1; a possible D gene is TRBD1 (6 bases). CDR3 length equals 13 residues. Germline lookup yields CDR1 MNHNS and CDR2 SASEGT. V was shortened by 8 bases and J by 0 bases, with 8 bases between the two germline ends.

This clone came up once. V is TRBV7-2 and J is TRBJ2-1; D is perhaps TRBD2 (6 bases). CDR1 is SGHTA and CDR2 is FQGNSA in the germline V gene. V was clipped by 0 bases and J by 12 bases, with 9 bases between them. This CDR3 is built from 12 residues. CDR3 sequence: CASSLAGGLQFF. The CDR3 nucleotides read TGTGCCAGCAGCTTAGCAGGAGGGCTGCAGTTCTTC.

The chain employs TRBV4-1 and TRBJ1-5, with D possibly matching TRBD1 (5 bases). Germline loops: CDR1 MGHRA, CDR2 YSYEKL. Trimming removed 1 base at V and 1 base at J, with 8 bases between. This CDR3 has 15 residues. The CDR3 is CASSQVSGSNQPQHF. In nucleotides, the CDR3 is TGCGCCAGCAGCCAAGTATCAGGGAGCAATCAGCCCCAGCATTTT.

The chain employs TRBV19 and TRBJ1-1; D is ambiguous. Germline-derived CDR1 and CDR2 are LNHDA and SQIVND (reference sequence). This CDR3 has 11 residues. V lost 9 bases, J lost 4 bases, and 9 bases lay in between. The CDR3 region is CASLMSTEAFF. In DNA form, the CDR3 reads TGTGCCAGCTTGATGAGCACTGAAGCTTTCTTT.

The V call is TRBV7-9, the J call TRBJ2-6; possible D gene TRBD1, 5 bases. CDR3 length: 15 residues. Germline V CDR1 and CDR2: SEHNR, FQNEAQ (reference sequence). The V end lost 4 bases, the J end lost 0 bases, and 7 bases lay between the germline ends. CDR3 nucleotides: TGTGCCAGCAGCTACAGGTCCTCTGGGGCCAACGTCCTGACTTTC. This gives the protein CASSYRSSGANVLTF.

This chain links TRBV7-2 with TRBJ2-7, with TRBD1 identical over 7 bases. J lost 4 bases, V lost 2 bases, and 8 bases had no gene match. Germline V gives CDR1 SGHTA, CDR2 FQGNSA. The CDR3 runs 15 residues. The CDR3 DNA is TGTGCCAGCAGCTTATCCGGGACAGATCCATACGAGCAGTACTTC. Translation gives CASSLSGTDPYEQYF. Complete variable domain (other parts from reference TRBV7-2 and TRBJ2-7): GAGVSQSPSNKVTEKGKDVELRCDPISGHTALYWYRQSLGQGLEFLIYFQGNSAPDKSGLPSDRFSAERTGGSVSTLTIQRTQQEDSAVYLCASSLSGTDPYEQYFGPGTRLTVT.